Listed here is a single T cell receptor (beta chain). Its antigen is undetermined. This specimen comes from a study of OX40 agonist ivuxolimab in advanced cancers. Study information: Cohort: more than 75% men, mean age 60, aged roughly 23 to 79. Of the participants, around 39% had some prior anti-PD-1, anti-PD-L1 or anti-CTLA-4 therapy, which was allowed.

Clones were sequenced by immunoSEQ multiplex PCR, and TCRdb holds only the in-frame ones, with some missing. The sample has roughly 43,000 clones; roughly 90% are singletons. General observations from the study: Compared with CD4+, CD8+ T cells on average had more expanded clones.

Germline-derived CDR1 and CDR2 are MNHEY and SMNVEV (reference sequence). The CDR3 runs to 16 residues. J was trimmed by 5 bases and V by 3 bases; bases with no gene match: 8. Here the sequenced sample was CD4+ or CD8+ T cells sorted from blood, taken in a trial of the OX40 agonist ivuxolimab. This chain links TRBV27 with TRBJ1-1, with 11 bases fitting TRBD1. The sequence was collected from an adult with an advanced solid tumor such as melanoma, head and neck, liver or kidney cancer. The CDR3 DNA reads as TGTGCCAGCAGTTTTCTCCCGGGGACAGGGGGGACTGAAGCTTTCTTT. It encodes CASSFLPGTGGTEAFF.